Listed below are T cell receptor beta chains from one sample, sequenced in a study of cytomegalovirus exposure and HLA in healthy donors. Libraries were prepared by immunoSEQ multiplex PCR; TCRdb keeps only in-frame clonotypes and omits some of them. The data show over 60,000 clones, 60% to 75% seen once. The sample taken for sequencing was PBMCs. Every receptor here comes from a male donor in good health and CMV-seropositive. Each CDR3 is given with its conserved first and last residue. Fields, in order: V gene, D gene, CDR3 protein. The D gene is left open where the match is weak.

>TRBV2|TRBD1
CASSEGVTGGRSRTIYF
>TRBV4-3|-
CASSQSWGLDYGYTF
>TRBV15|-
CATSPRGGYGYTF
>TRBV19|TRBD1
CASRTDRVQPQHF
>TRBV10-2|TRBD2
CASSDPGLPGSYEQYF
>TRBV19|TRBD1
CASSRQGARETQYF
>TRBV6-6|-
CASSRESYEQYF
>TRBV6-5|TRBD1
CASRDGTGKRRAFF
>TRBV19|-
CASSIGPSTDTQYF
>TRBV7-2|TRBD1
CASSPGQGFGYGYTF
>TRBV9|-
CASSVGLVSSETQYF
>TRBV9|-
CASNHGTSTDTQYF
>TRBV27|-
CASSSDSGYSYGYTF
>TRBV30|-
CAWETSTYGYTF
>TRBV7-3|TRBD2
CASSQTVGGPGGELFF
>TRBV4-1|TRBD1
CASSQGTGGKEKLFF
>TRBV10-3|-
CAISGRAEETQYF
>TRBV2|-
CASGRDYNEQFF
>TRBV4-2|TRBD2
CASSPGLAVYNEQFF
>TRBV7-2|-
CASSTPLLAITGELFF
>TRBV18|-
CASSPGRDYYGYTF
>TRBV6-1|-
CASSEGALNTEAFF
>TRBV6-6|-
CASGARVGSYEQYF
>TRBV19|-
CASSPLDSVNEKLFF
>TRBV18|-
CASSSSGYTEAFF
>TRBV13|TRBD1
CASSPQTGGDETQYF
>TRBV5-1|-
CASSPREGVYEQYF
>TRBV18|-
CASSPRKGASSYEQYF
>TRBV5-1|TRBD2
CASSPGLAATNEQFF
>TRBV10-1|-
CASSADRRGYTF
>TRBV30|TRBD1
CAWRGTGSYEQYF
>TRBV18|-
CASSPEYTGELFF
>TRBV19|-
CASNLQGRTDTQYF
>TRBV6-1|TRBD2
CASSDTSVRSTNTQYF
>TRBV5-1|TRBD1
CASSIEQGVAEAFF
>TRBV5-5|TRBD1
CASSIRQGATYGYTF
>TRBV19|-
CASSSAGAGNTIYF
>TRBV11-2|-
CASSTQGRRSGYTF
>TRBV21-1|-
CASTPRPGGDYGYTF
>TRBV30|-
CAWMEQVNSPLHF
>TRBV18|-
CASSSEGTYGYTF
>TRBV2|TRBD2
CASSHSPGLAGWDGNEQFF